This T cell receptor beta chain derives from a study of control samples from healthy donors and cancer patients. Clones were read by immunoSEQ multiplex PCR, and TCRdb kept only the in-frame ones, dropping some. The sample has about 130,000 clones, over 85% seen once. The ends were cut back, 0 bases at V and 8 bases at J, with 14 bases in the middle. The CDR3 spans 14 residues. CDR1 and CDR2 (germline): SGHKS, YYEKEE (reference sequence). The sequenced sample consisted of blood. This receptor was taken from a man between 18 and 35 years old in good health. The rearrangement joins TRBV5-5 to TRBJ1-2; possibly TRBD1 for D (5 bases). The CDR3 DNA follows: TGTGCCAGCAGCTTGGCCCCGAGGGACTGGGGCTACACCTTC. Encoded protein: CASSLAPRDWGYTF.